Shown below are 8 T cell receptor beta chains from a single sample sequenced in a study of blood T cell repertoires in COVID-19. This table comes from immunoSEQ multiplex PCR, and its TCRdb copy is limited to in-frame clones, with some not included. The table includes 120,000 or so clones, more than 70% detected once. The sequenced material came from peripheral blood. All receptors come from a man in his 70s with acute or convalescent COVID-19.

This chain uses TRBV27 with TRBJ1-4, with a possible D match to TRBD1 (5 bases). Germline CDR1 MNHEY, CDR2 SMNVEV (reference sequence). The CDR3 has 17 amino acids. V shed 3 bases and J shed 0 bases, with 14 bases lying between them. CDR3 bases: TGTGCCAGCAGTTTCATGGCCCAAGGGGCAACTAATGAAAAACTGTTTTTT. Its protein is CASSFMAQGATNEKLFF.

This chain joins TRBV30 and TRBJ2-2; D is uncertain. Trimming took off 2 bases at V and 1 base at J, with 8 bases between the two ends. This CDR3 region has 14 residues. Germline V gene sequence: CDR1 GTSNPN, CDR2 SVGIG (reference sequence). CDR3 DNA sequence: TGTGCCTGGAGTATTGCGGTGAACACCGGGGAGCTGTTTTTT. This gives the protein CAWSIAVNTGELFF.

The chain couples TRBV6-1 to TRBJ1-6; D is unresolved. This CDR3 region has 15 residues. From germline, CDR1 is MNHNS and CDR2 SASEGT. The V end was cut by 2 bases, the J end by 8 bases, with 13 bases between. The CDR3 DNA reads as TGTGCCAGCAGTGAAATAGTAACGAGCGATTCACCCCTCCACTTT. Protein: CASSEIVTSDSPLHF.

This sequence joins TRBV6-4 and TRBJ1-2; D uncertain. CDR3 length: 15 residues. V lost 4 bases, J lost 8 bases, and 20 bases lay in between. Germline V lookup: CDR1 MRHNA, CDR2 SNTAGT. The CDR3 DNA sequence: TGTGCCAGCAGTGTGGAATCGGACGGGGTTGGAGGCTACACCTTC. It translates to CASSVESDGVGGYTF.

In DNA form, the CDR3 reads TGTGCCACCAGCAGAGAGAGGGGGAGCAATCAGCCCCAGCATTTT. Its protein is CATSRERGSNQPQHF. The chain is built from TRBV15 and TRBJ1-5; tentatively, D is TRBD1 (6 bases). Per the germline V gene, CDR1 is LNHNV and CDR2 is YYDKDF (reference sequence). The CDR3 spans 15 residues. Trimming left V 0 bases short and J 1 base short, with 7 bases between. Full variable domain (remainder filled in from reference TRBV15 and TRBJ1-5): DAMVIQNPRYQVTQFGKPVTLSCSQTLNHNVMYWYQQKSSQAPKLLFHYYDKDFNNEADTPDNFQSRRPNTSFCFLDIRSPGLGDTAMYLCATSRERGSNQPQHFGDGTRLSIL.

This chain connects TRBV28 to TRBJ1-4, with D tentatively TRBD1 (6 bases). Trimming stripped 2 bases from V and 7 bases from J, with 20 bases between. The CDR3 extends over 17 amino acids. CDR1 is MDHEN and CDR2 is SYDVKM in the germline V gene. CDR3 nucleotides: TGTGCCAGCAGTTTAGTGGGAGGGGGAGGTAGTAGTGAAAAACTGTTTTTT. Encoded protein: CASSLVGGGGSSEKLFF.

V usage is TRBV11-3 and J usage is TRBJ2-3; D remains unclear. The CDR3 is 14 residues long. Germline loops: CDR1 SGHNT, CDR2 YENEEA. V gave up 0 bases and J gave up 3 bases, with 7 bases separating them. This chain's CDR3 is CASSLEAGTDTQYF. The CDR3 DNA reads TGTGCCAGCAGCTTAGAGGCCGGGACAGATACGCAGTATTTT.

The chain recombines TRBV6-5 with TRBJ1-4; D is unresolved. The CDR3 spans 13 residues. From germline, CDR1 is MNHEY and CDR2 SVGAGI. V lost 7 bases to trimming and J lost 7 bases, with 13 bases between them. CDR3: CASMRIASEKLFF. The CDR3, as DNA: TGTGCCAGCATGCGTATCGCCTCTGAAAAACTGTTTTTT.